This T cell receptor (beta chain) was sequenced in a study of identical twins. With no exceptions, donors were healthy Caucasians. cDNA carried unique molecular identifiers, and a universal primer site was added by template switching. MiXCR was run by TCRdb on the 5' RACE reads, yielding one entry per CDR3 protein. The sample has hundreds of thousands of distinct CDR3 sequences, 12% seen once. This clonotype was detected a few times. The antigen remains unidentified. Trimming cost V 1 base and J 6 bases, with 7 bases left between them. The CDR3 loop spans 13 amino acids. Germline CDR1 reads LGHDT; CDR2 reads YNNKEL (reference sequence). Findings and limits, study-wide: Cord blood beta clonotypes that were abundant carried fewer insertions, and memory repertoires showed no such trend. Instead of following the same donors, the conclusions were based on cross-sectional statistical analysis.

This sample was shared with a second study, whose subject was yellow fever vaccine responses in identical twins.

The V and J genes are TRBV3-1 and TRBJ1-5, with D unresolved. This sequence was found in a woman younger than 35 in good health. Sequencing was carried out using PBMCs. For the CDR3, the DNA is TGTGCCAGCAGCCAAGGGGCGGGTCAGCCCCAGCATTTT. Its translation is CASSQGAGQPQHF.